The subject of this entry is one TCR beta chain. The antigen is undetermined. PCR amplification relied on 60 Vbeta primers (plus 13 Jbeta primers). Assay used: immunoSEQ multiplex PCR; TCRdb lists only in-frame clones, some missing. The data contain 200,000 to 250,000 clones, approximately 70% of them seen just once; the ten biggest clones take up under 2%. The data belong to a study of cytomegalovirus exposure and HLA in healthy donors. Study-level findings and limits: Trimming of TCR beta V- and J-genes showed a link, identified in a later analysis, to a missense DCLRE1C variant.

Germline V gene data show CDR1 as LNHDA and CDR2 as SQIVND (reference sequence). With 4 bases removed from V and 0 bases from J, the gap between germline ends came to 10 bases. The CDR3 is 14 amino acids. Material for sequencing was PBMCs. This TCR was recovered from a woman aged 30 to 39 in good health and CMV-seronegative. The chain couples TRBV19 to TRBJ2-7; perhaps TRBD1 as D (6 bases). In nucleotides, the CDR3 is TGTGCCAGTAGTAGACAGGCCTTCTCCTACGAGCAGTACTTC. Its translation: CASSRQAFSYEQYF.